This TCR beta chain was sequenced in a study of control samples from healthy donors and cancer patients. Profiled with immunoSEQ multiplex PCR; TCRdb holds only in-frame clones, not every one. Of approximately 7,000 clones listed, approximately 86% are singletons. There are 15 residues in the CDR3. Trimming pared 4 bases from V and 1 base from J, leaving 14 bases between. CDR1 is SGHDT, CDR2 YYEEEE, per germline. This clone was counted between two and nine times. This chain links TRBV5-6 with TRBJ1-1, with D possibly being TRBD1 (5 bases). The specimen sequenced was PBMCs. This receptor was obtained from an older man with lung cancer. CDR3 sequence: CASSPTPGRNTEAFF. The CDR3 DNA reads TGTGCCAGCAGCCCCACCCCAGGGCGGAACACTGAAGCTTTCTTT.